Presented here are 20 T cell receptor beta chains from one specimen sequenced in a study of T cell changes during pregnancy in multiple sclerosis. Only in-frame clones appear in the TCRdb table, and some are missing; sequencing was by immunoSEQ multiplex PCR. The sample carries some 52,000 clones, 92% recorded once. The source material was CD4+ T cells from peripheral blood mononuclear cells, sampled in the third trimester of pregnancy. These TCRs come from a female donor with multiple sclerosis, enrolled in a pregnancy study.

V gene TRBV4-1 combines with J gene TRBJ2-5; maybe TRBD2 (6 bases). In germline, CDR1 is MGHRA, CDR2 YSYEKL. V was cut by 6 bases and J by 5 bases, with 16 bases left in between. The CDR3 is 14 amino acids. The chain's CDR3 is CASSRSEGLETQYF. DNA for the CDR3: TGCGCCAGCAGTCGATCGGAGGGGCTGGAGACCCAGTACTTC.

This sequence joins TRBV5-6 and TRBJ2-1; 8 positions agree with TRBD2. The length of the CDR3 is 14 residues. CDR1 is SGHDT, CDR2 YYEEEE, per germline. V shed 10 bases, J shed 5 bases, and the junction held 11 bases outside the gene matches. CDR3: CACGWRGVNNEQFF. The DNA of the CDR3 is TGTGCCTGCGGTTGGCGGGGGGTTAACAATGAGCAGTTCTTC.

The genes are TRBV19 and TRBJ1-2; D not certain. Germline V gene sequence: CDR1 LNHDA, CDR2 SQIVND (reference sequence). CDR3 length: 13 amino acids. V lost 1 base and J lost 9, with 12 bases in between. The CDR3 nucleotides read TGTGCCAGTAGTATAGGACGGGAAGGGAGCTACACCTTC. Protein sequence: CASSIGREGSYTF.

This clone was counted a single time. The chain carries TRBV27 and TRBJ2-5; D unresolved. With 5 bases removed from V and 2 bases from J, the gap between germline ends came to 24 bases. This CDR3 region has 18 residues. Germline V gene lookup returns CDR1 MNHEY and CDR2 SMNVEV (reference sequence). For the CDR3, the DNA is TGTGCCAGCAGTCCAACCCCTCGTCCCCCGAATCGGCAAGAGACCCAGTACTTC. This gives the protein CASSPTPRPPNRQETQYF.

This clone is a singleton in its sample. This chain connects TRBV29-1 to TRBJ2-7; weak D call: TRBD2 (7 bases). The CDR3 length is 17 residues. Germline assignment: CDR1 SQVTM and CDR2 ANQGSEA. The V and J ends lost 6 bases and 4 bases respectively, with 28 bases between them. The CDR3 spells CSVTRARGGPQTYEQYF. Here the CDR3 DNA reads TGCAGCGTCACACGGGCGAGGGGGGGTCCTCAAACTTACGAGCAGTACTTC.

The chain combines TRBV5-1 with TRBJ1-1; D might be TRBD1 (6 bases). The CDR3 is 14 amino acids. Germline CDR1 is SGHRS and CDR2 is YFSETQ. The ends were cut back, 4 bases at V and 4 bases at J, with 14 bases in the middle. The CDR3 is CASSPRGGGTEAFF. The CDR3 nucleotides are TGCGCCAGCAGCCCGAGAGGGGGGGGCACTGAAGCTTTCTTT.

The V gene is TRBV27, the J gene TRBJ1-6; D gene uncertain. From germline, CDR1 is MNHEY and CDR2 SMNVEV (reference sequence). This CDR3 has 12 amino acids. The ends were cut back, 6 bases at V and 5 bases at J, with 5 bases in the middle. Here the CDR3 DNA reads TGTGCCAGCAGGAGAAATAATTCACCCCTCCACTTT. Its protein product is CASRRNNSPLHF.

The J gene is TRBJ2-5, the V gene TRBV2; 9 bases match TRBD1. The V segment lost 2 bases and the J segment 5 bases; nucleotides outside the gene matches: 6. The CDR3 runs 15 residues. Germline loops: CDR1 SNHLY, CDR2 FYNNEI. CDR3 amino acids: CASSENRGRVETQYF. The CDR3 region has the DNA TGTGCCAGCAGTGAAAACAGGGGGCGGGTGGAGACCCAGTACTTC.

The chain couples TRBV18 to TRBJ1-1, with 11 bases that match TRBD1. V gave up 4 bases and J gave up 1 base; unmatched junction bases: 8. Germline V lookup: CDR1 KGHSH, CDR2 LQKENI. The CDR3 is 17 amino acids. The CDR3 loop is CASSLGTGGQRNTEAFF. Written as DNA, the CDR3 is TGTGCCAGCTCACTGGGGACAGGGGGACAACGGAACACTGAAGCTTTCTTT.

CDR3 region: CASSQDIEGGLYGYTF. As DNA, the CDR3 is TGTGCCAGCAGCCAAGATATTGAAGGGGGCTTATATGGCTACACCTTC. The chain carries TRBV4-2 and TRBJ1-2; 7 nucleotides align to TRBD1. Per germline, CDR1 LGHNA and CDR2 YNFKEQ. This CDR3 is 16 amino acids long. J gave up 5 bases and V 0 bases, and 9 bases lay outside the gene matches.

The chain has TRBV28 and TRBJ2-5; TRBD1 aligns across 10 bases. Germline V gene lookup returns CDR1 MDHEN and CDR2 SYDVKM. The CDR3 is made up of 18 amino acids. The ends lost 5 bases at V and 2 bases at J; junction bases unmatched: 14. This CDR3 is CASSPYPGQGEKQETQYF. The CDR3 coding sequence is TGTGCCAGCAGTCCCTACCCAGGACAGGGGGAAAAGCAAGAGACCCAGTACTTC. Full variable domain (remainder filled in from reference TRBV28 and TRBJ2-5): DVKVTQSSRYLVKRTGEKVFLECVQDMDHENMFWYRQDPGLGLRLIYFSYDVKMKEKGDIPEGYSVSREKKERFSLILESASTNQTSMYLCASSPYPGQGEKQETQYFGPGTRLLVL.

The chain uses TRBV5-1 and TRBJ2-3; perhaps TRBD2 as D (5 bases). Germline values: CDR1 SGHRS, CDR2 YFSETQ. This CDR3 spans 15 amino acids. Trimming pared 0 bases from V and 3 bases from J, leaving 11 bases between. The CDR3 protein is CASSLGGQRTDTQYF. In DNA form, the CDR3 reads TGCGCCAGCAGCTTGGGAGGGCAGAGAACAGATACGCAGTATTTT.

V gene TRBV28 combines with J gene TRBJ1-1, with D unresolved. The V gene lost 8 bases and the J gene lost 11 bases, with 18 bases spanning the gap. CDR1 and CDR2 (germline): MDHEN, SYDVKM. The CDR3 is made up of 12 amino acids. The CDR3 bases are TGTGCCAGCTCCTACGGAGGGTTGTTCGCTTTCTTT. It yields the protein CASSYGGLFAFF. The whole variable domain, remainder taken from reference TRBV28 and TRBJ1-1, is DVKVTQSSRYLVKRTGEKVFLECVQDMDHENMFWYRQDPGLGLRLIYFSYDVKMKEKGDIPEGYSVSREKKERFSLILESASTNQTSMYLCASSYGGLFAFFGQGTRLTVV.

The chain combines TRBV28 with TRBJ2-5; 9 positions agree with TRBD2. CDR3 length: 17 residues. V shed 6 bases and J 6 bases; nucleotides not matched to a gene: 17. Germline values: CDR1 MDHEN, CDR2 SYDVKM. The CDR3, as DNA: TGTGCCAGCAGCCTCAGCGCTAGCGGGAATCCTCTTAAGACCCAGTACTTC. Its translation: CASSLSASGNPLKTQYF.

The J gene is TRBJ1-3, the V gene TRBV19, with TRBD1 matching 10 bases. This CDR3 comprises 15 residues. Unmatched junction bases numbered 8, after V lost 8 bases and J lost 4 bases. Germline loops: CDR1 LNHDA, CDR2 SQIVND (reference sequence). For the CDR3, the DNA is TGTGCCAGTCTCGAACGACAGGGGGCAGGAAACACCATATATTTT. Protein sequence: CASLERQGAGNTIYF.

The chain has TRBV18 and TRBJ2-7, with 9 bases matching TRBD2. Germline CDR1 KGHSH, CDR2 LQKENI. The CDR3 contains 19 residues. The ends lost 3 bases at V and 2 bases at J; junction bases unmatched: 17. CDR3 amino acids: CASSPLQVAGAPSAYEQYF. CDR3 bases: TGTGCCAGCTCACCCCTCCAGGTAGCGGGGGCCCCCTCCGCCTACGAGCAGTACTTC.

This clone was seen just once. The chain has TRBV6-1 and TRBJ1-1; D unclear. Per the germline V gene, CDR1 is MNHNS and CDR2 is SASEGT. V was clipped by 5 bases and J by 0 bases, with 4 bases between them. The CDR3 covers 12 residues. CDR3 DNA sequence: TGTGCCAGCAGTACGGTGAACACTGAAGCTTTCTTT. Its protein is CASSTVNTEAFF.

This sequence joins TRBV5-4 and TRBJ1-1, with TRBD1 as a possible D gene (5 bases). The CDR3 consists of 14 residues. Trimming pared 0 bases from V and 1 base from J, leaving 7 bases between. Germline loops: CDR1 SGHNT, CDR2 YYREEE (reference sequence). CDR3 amino acids: CASSLVGGNTEAFF. Written as DNA, the CDR3 is TGTGCCAGCAGCTTGGTGGGGGGGAACACTGAAGCTTTCTTT. The variable domain in full, completed from reference TRBV5-4 and TRBJ1-1, reads ETGVTQSPTHLIKTRGQQVTLRCSSQSGHNTVSWYQQALGQGPQFIFQYYREEENGRGNFPPRFSGLQFPNYSSELNVNALELDDSALYLCASSLVGGNTEAFFGQGTRLTVV.

The gene calls are TRBV13 and TRBJ2-7, with D uncertain. The V gene lost 3 bases and the J gene lost 2 bases, with 11 bases spanning the gap. There are 14 residues in the CDR3. The germline CDR1 and CDR2 sequences are PRHDT and FYEKMQ (reference sequence). CDR3 DNA: TGTGCCAGCAGCTTGCGGCTCTTTCCCTACGAGCAGTACTTC. Amino acids: CASSLRLFPYEQYF.

V usage is TRBV5-1 and J usage is TRBJ2-7; a possible D gene is TRBD1 (5 bases). V dropped 0 bases and J dropped 7 bases, with 14 bases sitting between them. Germline V CDR1 and CDR2: SGHRS, YFSETQ. The CDR3 sequence is 14 residues long. The CDR3 nucleotides read TGCGCCAGCAGCTTGGAAGGCAGGGTGTGGGAGCAGTACTTC. It yields the protein CASSLEGRVWEQYF.